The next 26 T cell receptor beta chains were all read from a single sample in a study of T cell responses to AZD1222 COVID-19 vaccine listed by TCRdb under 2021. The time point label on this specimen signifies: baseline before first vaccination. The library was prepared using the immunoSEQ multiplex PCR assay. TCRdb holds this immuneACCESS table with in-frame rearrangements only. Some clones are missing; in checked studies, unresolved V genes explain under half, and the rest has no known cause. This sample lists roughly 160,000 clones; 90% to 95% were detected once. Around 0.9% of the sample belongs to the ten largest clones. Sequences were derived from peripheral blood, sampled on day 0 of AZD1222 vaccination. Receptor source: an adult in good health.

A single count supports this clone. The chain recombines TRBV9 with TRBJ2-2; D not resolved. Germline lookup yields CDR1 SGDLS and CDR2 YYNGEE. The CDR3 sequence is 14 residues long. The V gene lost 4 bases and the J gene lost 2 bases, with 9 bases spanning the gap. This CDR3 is CASSPRRNTGELFF. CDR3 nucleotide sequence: TGTGCCAGCAGCCCCCGAAGAAACACCGGGGAGCTGTTTTTT.

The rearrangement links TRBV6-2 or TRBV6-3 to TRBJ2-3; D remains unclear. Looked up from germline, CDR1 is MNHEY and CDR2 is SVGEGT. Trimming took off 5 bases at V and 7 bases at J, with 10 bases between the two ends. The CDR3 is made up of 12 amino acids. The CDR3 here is CASSDSVNTQYF. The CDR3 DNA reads TGTGCCAGCAGTGATAGTGTAAATACGCAGTATTTT.

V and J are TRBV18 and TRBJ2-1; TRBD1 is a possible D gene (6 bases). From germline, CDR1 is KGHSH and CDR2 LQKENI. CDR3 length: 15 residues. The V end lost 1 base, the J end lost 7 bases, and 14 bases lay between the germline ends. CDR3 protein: CASSPRRGTQNEQFF. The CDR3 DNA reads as TGTGCCAGCTCACCACGCAGGGGCACTCAGAATGAGCAGTTCTTC.

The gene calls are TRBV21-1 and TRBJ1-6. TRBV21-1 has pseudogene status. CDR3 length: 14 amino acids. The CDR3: CASSSPKGNSPLHF. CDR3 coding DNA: TGTGCCAGCAGCTCTCCGAAGGGAAATTCACCCCTCCACTTT.

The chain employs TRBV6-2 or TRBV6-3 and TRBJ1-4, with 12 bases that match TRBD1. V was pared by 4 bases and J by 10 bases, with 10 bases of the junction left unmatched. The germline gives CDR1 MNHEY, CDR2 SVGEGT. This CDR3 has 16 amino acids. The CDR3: CASSLRDRGPHRKLFF. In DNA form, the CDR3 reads TGTGCCAGCAGTTTGCGGGACAGGGGGCCCCATAGAAAACTGTTTTTT.

The CDR3 DNA is TGTGCCAGCAGCCAAGATAGGTCAGCGGGGCTCGGAAACACCATATATTTT. It codes for CASSQDRSAGLGNTIYF. J is TRBJ1-3 and V is TRBV4-2; D is possibly TRBD1 (5 bases). Trimming cost V 0 bases and J 4 bases, with 16 bases left between them. Germline V lookup: CDR1 LGHNA, CDR2 YNFKEQ. The CDR3 length is 17 residues.

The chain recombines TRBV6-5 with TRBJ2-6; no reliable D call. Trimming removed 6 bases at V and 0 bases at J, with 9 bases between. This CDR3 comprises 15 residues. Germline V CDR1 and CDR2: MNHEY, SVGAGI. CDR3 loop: CASSGGSSGANVLTF. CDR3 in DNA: TGTGCCAGCAGCGGTGGTTCCTCTGGGGCCAACGTCCTGACTTTC.

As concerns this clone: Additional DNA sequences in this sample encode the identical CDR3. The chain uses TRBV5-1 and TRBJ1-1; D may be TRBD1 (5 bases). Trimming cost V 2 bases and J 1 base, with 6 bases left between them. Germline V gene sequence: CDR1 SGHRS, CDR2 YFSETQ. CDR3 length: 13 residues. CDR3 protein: CASSFTGNTEAFF. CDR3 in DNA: TGCGCCAGCAGCTTTACAGGGAACACTGAAGCTTTCTTT.

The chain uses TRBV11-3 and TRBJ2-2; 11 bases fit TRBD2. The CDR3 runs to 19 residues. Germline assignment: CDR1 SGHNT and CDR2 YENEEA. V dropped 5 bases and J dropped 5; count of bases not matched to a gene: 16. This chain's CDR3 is CASSHTPTSGGFGTGELFF. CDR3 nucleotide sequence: TGTGCCAGCAGCCACACCCCCACTAGCGGGGGTTTTGGGACCGGGGAGCTGTTTTTT.

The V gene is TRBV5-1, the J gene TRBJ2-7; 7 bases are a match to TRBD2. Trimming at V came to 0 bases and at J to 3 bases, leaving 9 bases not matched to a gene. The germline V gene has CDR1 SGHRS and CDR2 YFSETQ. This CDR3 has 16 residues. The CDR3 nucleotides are TGCGCCAGCAGCTTGGGCGTGGGCGGGGGAGTCTACGAGCAGTACTTC. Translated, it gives CASSLGVGGGVYEQYF.

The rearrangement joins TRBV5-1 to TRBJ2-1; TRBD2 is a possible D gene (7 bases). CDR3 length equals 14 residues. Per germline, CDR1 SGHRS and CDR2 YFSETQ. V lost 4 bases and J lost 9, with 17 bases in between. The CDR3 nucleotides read TGCGCCAGCAGCCGGGGGGCCATTGACGTTGAGCAGTTCTTC. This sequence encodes CASSRGAIDVEQFF.

The CDR3 sequence: CSVGGGTSTDTQYF. The CDR3 DNA reads TGCAGCGTTGGCGGGGGGACGAGCACAGATACGCAGTATTTT. V gene TRBV29-1 combines with J gene TRBJ2-3; 8 nucleotides agree with TRBD2. This CDR3 is 14 amino acids long. Losses at the gene ends were 4 bases for V and 0 bases for J; bases not matched to a gene: 3. Germline loops: CDR1 SQVTM, CDR2 ANQGSEA.

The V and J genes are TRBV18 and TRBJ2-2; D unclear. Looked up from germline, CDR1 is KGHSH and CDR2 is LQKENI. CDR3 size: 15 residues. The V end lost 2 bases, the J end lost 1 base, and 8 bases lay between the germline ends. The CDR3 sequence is CASSPKRGNTGELFF. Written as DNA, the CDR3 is TGTGCCAGCTCACCAAAAAGAGGGAACACCGGGGAGCTGTTTTTT.

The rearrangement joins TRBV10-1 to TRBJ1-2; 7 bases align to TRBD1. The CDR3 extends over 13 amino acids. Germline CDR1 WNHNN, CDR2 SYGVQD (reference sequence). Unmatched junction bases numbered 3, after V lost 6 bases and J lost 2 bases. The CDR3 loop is CASSRDRNYGYTF. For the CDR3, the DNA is TGCGCCAGCAGCCGGGACAGAAACTATGGCTACACCTTC.

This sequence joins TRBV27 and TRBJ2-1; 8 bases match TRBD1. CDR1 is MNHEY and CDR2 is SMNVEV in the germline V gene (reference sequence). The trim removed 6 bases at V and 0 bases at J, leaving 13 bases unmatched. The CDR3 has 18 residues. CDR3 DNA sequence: TGTGCCAGCAGCGCGGGCCTACAGGGGGGTAGCTCCTACAATGAGCAGTTCTTC. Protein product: CASSAGLQGGSSYNEQFF.

CDR3 DNA: TGCGCCAGCAGCCAACCCCGACAGGTAGTGGATTCACCCCTCCACTTT. Encoded protein: CASSQPRQVVDSPLHF. This rearrangement joins TRBV4-1 to TRBJ1-6; tentatively, D is TRBD1 (6 bases). Germline CDR1 MGHRA, CDR2 YSYEKL. V was pared by 2 bases and J by 8 bases, with 16 bases between. CDR3 length: 16 amino acids.

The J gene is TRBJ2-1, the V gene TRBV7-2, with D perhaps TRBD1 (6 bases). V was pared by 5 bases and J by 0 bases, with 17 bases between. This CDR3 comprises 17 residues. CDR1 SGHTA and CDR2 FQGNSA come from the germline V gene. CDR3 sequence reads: CASSQRGGQISYNEQFF. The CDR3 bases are TGTGCCAGCAGCCAGAGGGGTGGACAGATCTCCTACAATGAGCAGTTCTTC.

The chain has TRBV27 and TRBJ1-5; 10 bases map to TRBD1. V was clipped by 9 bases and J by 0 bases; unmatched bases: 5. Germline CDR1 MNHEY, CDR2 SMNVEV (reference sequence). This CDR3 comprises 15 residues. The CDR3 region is CASRQGAYSNQPQHF. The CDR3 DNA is TGTGCCAGTCGACAGGGGGCATATAGCAATCAGCCCCAGCATTTT.

The CDR3 DNA reads TGTGCCAGCAGCTTCTCGACCTCTAATAATTCACCCCTCCACTTT. The encoded protein is CASSFSTSNNSPLHF. V is TRBV11-2 and J is TRBJ1-6; D uncertain. With 3 bases removed from V and 5 bases from J, the gap between germline ends came to 11 bases. In germline, CDR1 is SGHAT, CDR2 FQNNGV. This CDR3 has 15 residues.

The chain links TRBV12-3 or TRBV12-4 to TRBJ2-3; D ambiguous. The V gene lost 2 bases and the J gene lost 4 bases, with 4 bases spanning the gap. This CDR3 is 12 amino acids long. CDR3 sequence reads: CASSLRADTQYF. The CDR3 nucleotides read TGTGCCAGCAGTTTAAGGGCAGATACGCAGTATTTT.

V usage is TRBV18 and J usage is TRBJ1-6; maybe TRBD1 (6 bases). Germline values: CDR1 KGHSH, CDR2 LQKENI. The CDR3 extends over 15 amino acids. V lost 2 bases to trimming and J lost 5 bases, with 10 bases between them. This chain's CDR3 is CASSPIGQNNSPLHF. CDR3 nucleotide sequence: TGTGCCAGCTCACCAATCGGACAGAATAATTCACCCCTCCACTTT.

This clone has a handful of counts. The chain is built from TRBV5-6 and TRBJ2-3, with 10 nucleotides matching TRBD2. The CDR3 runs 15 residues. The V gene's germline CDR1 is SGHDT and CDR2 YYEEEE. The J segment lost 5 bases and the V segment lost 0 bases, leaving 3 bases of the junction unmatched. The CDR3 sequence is CASSLVASGGDTQYF. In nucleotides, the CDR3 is TGTGCCAGCAGCTTGGTGGCTAGCGGGGGAGATACGCAGTATTTT.

The CDR3 coding sequence is TGCGCCAGCAGCTTGATGACGAACTCTGGAAACACCATATATTTT. Protein: CASSLMTNSGNTIYF. V and J are TRBV5-1 and TRBJ1-3; D gene unclear. Trimming left V 1 base short and J 0 bases short, with 8 bases between. The CDR3 extends over 15 amino acids. CDR1 is SGHRS, CDR2 YFSETQ, per germline.

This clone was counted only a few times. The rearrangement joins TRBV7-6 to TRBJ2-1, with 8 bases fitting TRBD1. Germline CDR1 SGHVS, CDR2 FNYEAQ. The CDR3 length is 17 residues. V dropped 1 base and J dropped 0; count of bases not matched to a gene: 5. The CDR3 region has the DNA TGTGCCAGCAGCTTAGAAGGGGGACAGGCCTCCTACAATGAGCAGTTCTTC. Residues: CASSLEGGQASYNEQFF.

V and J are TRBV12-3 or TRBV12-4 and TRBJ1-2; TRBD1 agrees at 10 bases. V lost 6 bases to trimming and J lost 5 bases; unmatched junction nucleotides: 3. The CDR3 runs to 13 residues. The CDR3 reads CASRGQGKYGYTF. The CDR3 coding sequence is TGTGCCAGCAGGGGACAGGGGAAGTATGGCTACACCTTC.

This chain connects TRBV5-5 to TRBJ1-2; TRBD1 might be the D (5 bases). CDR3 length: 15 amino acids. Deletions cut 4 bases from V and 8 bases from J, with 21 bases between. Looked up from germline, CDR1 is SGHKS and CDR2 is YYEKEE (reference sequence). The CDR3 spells CASSGTSKGYEGYTF. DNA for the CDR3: TGTGCCAGCAGCGGGACTTCGAAGGGGTATGAGGGCTACACCTTC.